A single sample gave rise to the 5 T cell receptor beta chains below, sequenced in a study of cytomegalovirus exposure and HLA in healthy donors. PCR amplification relied on 60 Vbeta primers (plus 13 Jbeta primers). Profiling relied on immunoSEQ multiplex PCR, and the TCRdb table lists in-frame clones only, not all of them. The table records 90,000 to 120,000 clones, 70% to 80% of them present only once. Sequencing used PBMCs. The receptors were sampled from a man between 18 and 29 years old in good health and CMV-seronegative.

The rearrangement uses TRBV7-6 and TRBJ2-7; D ambiguous. V lost 3 bases, J lost 3 bases, and 9 bases lay in between. Germline V gene lookup returns CDR1 SGHVS and CDR2 FNYEAQ. The CDR3 has 13 residues. The CDR3, as DNA: TGTGCCAGCAGCTTTAACAGAGACTACGAGCAGTACTTC. Amino acid sequence: CASSFNRDYEQYF.

The chain is built from TRBV9 and TRBJ2-2; D not resolved. The CDR3 runs to 13 residues. CDR1 and CDR2 (germline): SGDLS, YYNGEE. V lost 3 bases and J lost 6, with 9 bases in between. This CDR3 reads CASSDLDAGELFF. CDR3 sequence (DNA): TGTGCCAGCAGCGATCTAGACGCCGGGGAGCTGTTTTTT. The variable domain in full, completed from reference TRBV9 and TRBJ2-2, reads DSGVTQTPKHLITATGQRVTLRCSPRSGDLSVYWYQQSLDQGLQFLIQYYNGEERAKGNILERFSAQQFPDLHSELNLSSLELGDSALYFCASSDLDAGELFFGEGSRLTVL.

This clone appeared a single time. The CDR3 is CASSYRQHNEQFF. In DNA, the CDR3 is TGTGCCAGCAGTTACCGACAGCACAATGAGCAGTTCTTC. The genes are TRBV27 and TRBJ2-1; possible D gene TRBD1, 5 bases. Germline values: CDR1 MNHEY, CDR2 SMNVEV (reference sequence). Trimming removed 4 bases from V and 5 bases from J, with 9 bases in between. The length of the CDR3 is 13 residues.

J is TRBJ1-2 and V is TRBV15; perhaps TRBD1 as D (5 bases). The length of the CDR3 is 16 residues. CDR1 and CDR2 from the germline V gene are LNHNV and YYDKDF (reference sequence). V lost 5 bases and J lost 0, with 16 bases in between. CDR3 residues: CATSAAPGITNYGYTF. The CDR3 DNA is TGTGCCACCAGCGCGGCCCCAGGGATAACTAACTATGGCTACACCTTC.

V gene TRBV15 combines with J gene TRBJ2-5; 16 nucleotides line up with TRBD2. With V trimmed by 1 base and J by 2 bases, 4 bases remained unmatched. CDR1 is LNHNV and CDR2 is YYDKDF in the germline V gene (reference sequence). There are 18 residues in the CDR3. This chain's CDR3 is CATSRGPGLAGGQETQYF. The CDR3 bases are TGTGCCACCAGCAGAGGCCCGGGACTAGCGGGGGGGCAAGAGACCCAGTACTTC.